This T cell receptor beta chain was recorded in a study of patients and donors after allogeneic stem cell transplantation. This clonotype was counted between two and nine times. The CDR3 consists of 16 residues. V lost 0 bases, J lost 9 bases, and 19 bases lay in between. Per germline, CDR1 SGHRS and CDR2 YFSETQ. MiXCR, applied by TCRdb to the RT-PCR reads, yields one record per CDR3 protein. The table shows some 150,000 distinct CDR3 sequences, with about two fifths occurring only once. The clonotype originates from a human donor who was either an allogeneic HSCT recipient or a stem cell or donor lymphocyte infusion donor (not recorded which). It is not recorded whose cells these are; they may come from a transplant donor. The J gene is TRBJ1-5, the V gene TRBV5-1, with a possible D match to TRBD1 (6 bases). The sequenced sample consisted of blood, either unsorted or a sorted T cell fraction (not recorded which). The DNA for the CDR3 is TGCGCCAGCAGCTTGGAGGGTGGGGGCTGGCTCGGGCCCCAGCATTTT. It specifies CASSLEGGGWLGPQHF.